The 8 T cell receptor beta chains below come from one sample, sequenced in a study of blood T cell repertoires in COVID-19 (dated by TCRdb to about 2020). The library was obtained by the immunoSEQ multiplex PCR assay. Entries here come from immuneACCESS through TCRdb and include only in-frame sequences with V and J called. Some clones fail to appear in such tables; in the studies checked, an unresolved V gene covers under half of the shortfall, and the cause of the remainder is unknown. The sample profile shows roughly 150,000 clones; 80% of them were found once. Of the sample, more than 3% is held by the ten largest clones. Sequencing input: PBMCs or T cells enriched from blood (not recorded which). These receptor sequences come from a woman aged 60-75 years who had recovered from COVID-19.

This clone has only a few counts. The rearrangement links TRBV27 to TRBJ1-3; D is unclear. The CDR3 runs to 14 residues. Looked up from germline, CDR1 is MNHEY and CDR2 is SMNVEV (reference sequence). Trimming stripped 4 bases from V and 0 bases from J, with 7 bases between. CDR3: CASSSLLSGNTIYF. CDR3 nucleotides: TGTGCCAGCAGTTCTCTCCTCTCTGGAAACACCATATATTTT.

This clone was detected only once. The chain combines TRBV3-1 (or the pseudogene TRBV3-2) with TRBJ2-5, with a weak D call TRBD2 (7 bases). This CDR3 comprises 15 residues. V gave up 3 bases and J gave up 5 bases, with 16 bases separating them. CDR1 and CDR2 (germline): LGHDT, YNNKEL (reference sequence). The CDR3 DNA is TGTGCCAGCAGCCATGGGGGGGCGCAGTTGGAGACCCAGTACTTC. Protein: CASSHGGAQLETQYF.

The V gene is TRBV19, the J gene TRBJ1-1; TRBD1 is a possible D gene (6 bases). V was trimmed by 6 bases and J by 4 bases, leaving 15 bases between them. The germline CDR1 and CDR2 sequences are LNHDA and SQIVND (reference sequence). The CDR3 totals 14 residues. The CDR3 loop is CASSLLGGGTEAFF. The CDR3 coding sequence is TGTGCCAGTAGCCTACTTGGGGGCGGCACTGAAGCTTTCTTT.

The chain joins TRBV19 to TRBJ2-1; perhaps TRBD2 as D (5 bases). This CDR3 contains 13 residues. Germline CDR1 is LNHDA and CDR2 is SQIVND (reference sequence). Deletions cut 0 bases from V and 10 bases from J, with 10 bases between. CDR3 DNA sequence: TGTGCCAGTAGTATAGAGATCCTAGCCGAGCAGTTCTTC. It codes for CASSIEILAEQFF. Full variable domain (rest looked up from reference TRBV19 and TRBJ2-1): DGGITQSPKYLFRKEGQNVTLSCEQNLNHDAMYWYRQDPGQGLRLIYYSQIVNDFQKGDIAEGYSVSREKKESFPLTVTSAQKNPTAFYLCASSIEILAEQFFGPGTRLTVL.

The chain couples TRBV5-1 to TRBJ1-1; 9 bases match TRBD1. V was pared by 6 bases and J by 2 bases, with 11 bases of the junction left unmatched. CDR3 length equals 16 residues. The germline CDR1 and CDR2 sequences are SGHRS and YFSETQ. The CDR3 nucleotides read TGCGCCAGCACTACCGGGACAGGGAAGGGAAACACTGAAGCTTTCTTT. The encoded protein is CASTTGTGKGNTEAFF.

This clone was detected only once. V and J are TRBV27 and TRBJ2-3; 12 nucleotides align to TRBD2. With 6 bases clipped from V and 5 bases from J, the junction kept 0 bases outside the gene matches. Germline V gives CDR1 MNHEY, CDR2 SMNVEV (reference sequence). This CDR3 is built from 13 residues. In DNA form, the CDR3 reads TGTGCCAGCAGACTAGCGGGGGGAGATACGCAGTATTTT. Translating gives CASRLAGGDTQYF.

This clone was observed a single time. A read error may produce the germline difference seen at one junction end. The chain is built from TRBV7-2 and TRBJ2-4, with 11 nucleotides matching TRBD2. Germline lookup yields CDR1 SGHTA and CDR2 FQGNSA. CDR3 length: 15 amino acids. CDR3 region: CASSLAGGTKNIQYF. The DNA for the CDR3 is TGTGCCAGCAGCCTAGCGGGGGGAACCAAAAACATTCAGTACTTC.

DNA for the CDR3: TGTGCCAGTAGTATATCACACGGAGCCTCCTATGGCTACACCTTC. Its translation is CASSISHGASYGYTF. The V call is TRBV19, the J call TRBJ1-2; D is unclear. The germline V gene encodes CDR1 LNHDA and CDR2 SQIVND (reference sequence). V shed 2 bases and J shed 4 bases, with 14 bases lying between them. The CDR3 runs to 15 residues.